These 21 T cell receptor beta chains originate from one sample sequenced in a study of shared clonotypes between healthy human individuals. The data were produced by immunoSEQ multiplex PCR, yet TCRdb's version contains in-frame clones alone and is incomplete. Found here are 2 million to 2.5 million clones, about nine tenths of them singletons; the top ten hold 0.3% to 0.4%. The material sequenced was naive CD4+ T cells from PBMCs. Noted subset: CD45RA+ positively selected. Receptor source: a man aged 18 to 30 in good health. Some clones in this sample may be carry-over from other donors' samples.

In its sample, this clone was seen once. This sample includes further DNA sequences coding for the same CDR3. The V call is TRBV28, the J call TRBJ1-4, with D perhaps TRBD1 (5 bases). The CDR3 loop spans 14 amino acids. CDR1 is MDHEN and CDR2 is SYDVKM in the germline V gene. Trimming cost V 1 base and J 5 bases, with 8 bases left between them. The CDR3 nucleotides are TGTGCCAGCAGTTTATCGGGGGGGAATGAAAAACTGTTTTTT. Residues: CASSLSGGNEKLFF.

The genes are TRBV2 and TRBJ2-2; D might be TRBD2 (6 bases). This CDR3 is built from 13 residues. V shed 7 bases and J shed 4 bases, with 10 bases lying between them. CDR1 and CDR2 (germline): SNHLY, FYNNEI. The CDR3 spells CASMAGTTGELFF. The CDR3 DNA sequence: TGTGCCAGCATGGCGGGGACCACCGGGGAGCTGTTTTTT.

J is TRBJ2-7 and V is TRBV11-2, with 12 nucleotides matching TRBD2. The CDR3 is 14 amino acids. The V segment lost 5 bases and the J segment 4 bases; nucleotides outside the gene matches: 3. Per germline, CDR1 SGHAT and CDR2 FQNNGV. Here the CDR3 DNA reads TGTGCCAGCAGCCTCACTAGCGGGAGGTACGAGCAGTACTTC. Translation gives CASSLTSGRYEQYF.

The count of this clone is one. V usage is TRBV10-3 and J usage is TRBJ2-7; D might be TRBD1 (7 bases). Trimming stripped 4 bases from V and 3 bases from J, with 19 bases between. Germline V lookup: CDR1 ENHRY, CDR2 SYGVKD. The CDR3 has 16 amino acids. The DNA for the CDR3 is TGTGCCATCAGTGCCCAGGGGGGAAGGGAGGACTACGAGCAGTACTTC. This gives the protein CAISAQGGREDYEQYF.

The chain couples TRBV28 to TRBJ1-1; possible D gene TRBD1, 5 bases. Per germline, CDR1 MDHEN and CDR2 SYDVKM. The V end was cut by 5 bases, the J end by 2 bases, with 9 bases between. The CDR3 is 13 residues long. In DNA, the CDR3 is TGTGCCAGCAGTACCCAGGGCAACACTGAAGCTTTCTTT. It yields the protein CASSTQGNTEAFF.

This clone was seen a few times. The chain recombines TRBV14 with TRBJ1-1; tentatively, D is TRBD1 (6 bases). CDR3 length: 15 amino acids. In germline, CDR1 is SGHDN, CDR2 FVKESK. The V end was cut by 4 bases, the J end by 6 bases, with 18 bases between. The CDR3 bases are TGTGCCAGCAGCCGGCTCCGGGGGGCCGGGGCTGAAGCTTTCTTT. The encoded protein is CASSRLRGAGAEAFF. The complete variable domain, with remaining parts taken from reference TRBV14 and TRBJ1-1, reads EAGVTQFPSHSVIEKGQTVTLRCDPISGHDNLYWYRRVMGKEIKFLLHFVKESKQDESGMPNNRFLAERTGGTYSTLKVQPAELEDSGVYFCASSRLRGAGAEAFFGQGTRLTVV.

As for this clone: Other DNA sequences from this sample encode an identical CDR3 as well. The chain has TRBV7-9 and TRBJ1-2; the D is unclear. Deletions cut 0 bases from V and 2 bases from J, with 7 bases between. From germline, CDR1 is SEHNR and CDR2 FQNEAQ (reference sequence). The CDR3 sequence is 14 residues long. CDR3: CASSLAGSNYGYTF. In DNA form, the CDR3 reads TGTGCCAGCAGCTTAGCGGGGTCGAACTATGGCTACACCTTC.

The chain carries TRBV27 and TRBJ2-3, with TRBD2 matching 7 bases. The CDR3 covers 15 residues. Germline CDR1 reads MNHEY; CDR2 reads SMNVEV (reference sequence). The J segment lost 5 bases and the V segment lost 3 bases, leaving 8 bases of the junction unmatched. The CDR3, as DNA: TGTGCCAGCAGTTTTGGAGGACTAGTTAAAGATACGCAGTATTTT. Translating it yields CASSFGGLVKDTQYF.

To note about this clone: The sample holds other DNA sequences that translate to the same CDR3. This chain joins TRBV29-1 and TRBJ2-1; D is uncertain. Trimming removed 1 base from V and 2 bases from J, with 9 bases in between. CDR1 and CDR2 (germline): SQVTM, ANQGSEA. The CDR3 totals 14 residues. CDR3 DNA sequence: TGCAGCGTTGAAGGGCGGTTAACCTACAATGAGCAGTTCTTC. It codes for CSVEGRLTYNEQFF.

This clone was observed a handful of times. The rearrangement joins TRBV4-1 to TRBJ2-7, with TRBD1 matching 8 bases. The CDR3 length is 16 residues. Unmatched junction bases numbered 7, after V lost 1 base and J lost 2 bases. Germline loops: CDR1 MGHRA, CDR2 YSYEKL. The CDR3 DNA reads as TGCGCCAGCAGCCAAGGCCCCCGGACAGGGCCCTACGAGCAGTACTTC. This sequence encodes CASSQGPRTGPYEQYF.

V and J are TRBV5-1 and TRBJ2-7; maybe TRBD1 (6 bases). The CDR3 is made up of 14 amino acids. CDR1 and CDR2 (germline): SGHRS, YFSETQ. V lost 4 bases and J lost 2, with 13 bases in between. The CDR3 bases are TGCGCCAGCAGCACCCCGGACAGTACCTACGAGCAGTACTTC. Translated, it gives CASSTPDSTYEQYF.

The chain couples TRBV7-2 to TRBJ1-5; no firm D call. V lost 1 base and J 1 base, leaving 17 bases between the germline ends. Germline CDR1 SGHTA, CDR2 FQGNSA. The CDR3 loop spans 18 amino acids. CDR3 nucleotide sequence: TGTGCCAGCAGCTTAGATCAGGCGGGGATGCCAAGCAATCAGCCCCAGCATTTT. This encodes CASSLDQAGMPSNQPQHF.

The chain couples TRBV28 to TRBJ1-5; the D gene is possibly TRBD1 (5 bases). The CDR3 is made up of 14 amino acids. Germline V lookup: CDR1 MDHEN, CDR2 SYDVKM. Between the trimmed V and J ends, which lost 7 bases and 6 bases, there was a span of 16 bases. The CDR3 region is CASTLVPGLQPQHF. In DNA form, the CDR3 reads TGTGCCAGCACCCTTGTCCCGGGGCTTCAGCCCCAGCATTTT.

The DNA of the CDR3 is TGCGCCAGCAGCTTGGACGGAAGGGGGCTGACCTACGAGCAGTACTTC. Protein product: CASSLDGRGLTYEQYF. This rearrangement joins TRBV5-1 to TRBJ2-7; 7 bases align to TRBD1. With V trimmed by 0 bases and J by 2 bases, 8 bases remained unmatched. Germline-derived CDR1 and CDR2 are SGHRS and YFSETQ. The CDR3 has 16 residues.

The chain couples TRBV7-3 to TRBJ2-1, with unresolved D. V lost 0 bases to trimming and J lost 0 bases, with 15 bases between them. Germline assignment: CDR1 SGHTA and CDR2 FQGTGA. There are 18 residues in the CDR3. CDR3 protein: CASSLTLGGPGSYNEQFF. The CDR3 coding sequence is TGTGCCAGCAGCTTAACGTTAGGTGGGCCGGGCTCCTACAATGAGCAGTTCTTC.

A single count supports this clone. This chain links TRBV5-8 with TRBJ2-4; D unclear. The CDR3 is 15 residues long. V was clipped by 0 bases and J by 1 base, with 8 bases between them. Germline V lookup: CDR1 SGHTS, CDR2 YDEGEE. CDR3 region: CASSLGSLAKNIQYF. CDR3 coding DNA: TGTGCCAGCAGCTTGGGTAGTCTGGCCAAAAACATTCAGTACTTC.

The gene calls are TRBV5-6 and TRBJ2-2; D could derive from TRBD1 or TRBD2 (5 bases each). The CDR3 sequence is 15 residues long. Germline CDR1 is SGHDT and CDR2 is YYEEEE. The germline V and J ends were trimmed by 5 bases and 1 base, with 12 bases remaining between them. Written as DNA, the CDR3 is TGTGCCAGCAGTGAGGGGCAGTTGAACACCGGGGAGCTGTTTTTT. Translated: CASSEGQLNTGELFF.

The chain couples TRBV27 to TRBJ2-3; 11 bases fit TRBD2. Germline-derived CDR1 and CDR2 are MNHEY and SMNVEV (reference sequence). With V trimmed by 5 bases and J by 3 bases, 7 bases remained unmatched. The CDR3 is made up of 16 amino acids. CDR3 amino acids: CASSPSRLAGTDTQYF. As DNA, the CDR3 is TGTGCCAGCAGTCCCAGTCGACTAGCGGGGACAGATACGCAGTATTTT.

The genes are TRBV27 and TRBJ1-1; D not certain. The germline gives CDR1 MNHEY, CDR2 SMNVEV (reference sequence). Trimming pared 5 bases from V and 5 bases from J, leaving 9 bases between. The CDR3 spans 12 residues. The CDR3 sequence is CASSRGRTEAFF. CDR3 DNA: TGTGCCAGCAGTCGGGGAAGGACTGAAGCTTTCTTT.

Turning to this clone: The junction and the germline gene differ at one end; a read error may be behind it. The rearrangement joins TRBV19 to TRBJ1-5; TRBD1 might be the D (6 bases). The germline CDR1 and CDR2 sequences are LNHDA and SQIVND (reference sequence). The CDR3 is made up of 14 amino acids. The CDR3, as DNA: TGTGCCAATAGTCCAGGGGTTAGCAATCAGCCCCAGCATTTT. Translated, it gives CANSPGVSNQPQHF.

The rearrangement links TRBV7-9 to TRBJ2-7; the D gene is possibly TRBD2 (5 bases). V gave up 1 base and J gave up 4 bases, with 11 bases separating them. This CDR3 contains 14 residues. The germline gives CDR1 SEHNR, CDR2 FQNEAQ (reference sequence). In nucleotides, the CDR3 is TGTGCCAGCAGCTTAGATATGACGGGATACGAGCAGTACTTC. Translation gives CASSLDMTGYEQYF. The full variable domain, with the rest looked up from reference TRBV7-9 and TRBJ2-7, is DTGVSQNPRHKITKRGQNVTFRCDPISEHNRLYWYRQTLGQGPEFLTYFQNEAQLEKSRLLSDRFSAERPKGSFSTLEIQRTEQGDSAMYLCASSLDMTGYEQYFGPGTRLTVT.